A selection of T cell receptor beta chains follows, all from one sample in a study of blood T cell repertoires in COVID-19. TCRdb's copy holds only in-frame clones and misses some; the assay was immunoSEQ multiplex PCR. The sample records 250,000 to 350,000 clones, 70% to 90% being singletons. Sequenced material: peripheral blood. The receptors originated from a woman aged 55-70 years with acute or convalescent COVID-19. CDR3s include the opening cysteine and the closing phenylalanine or tryptophan. D genes are given only for firm matches. Clone size is shown for a subset of rows, as once, few, many or a class of expanded clone.

V gene: TRBV19
D gene: NA
J gene: TRBJ2-5
clone size: once
CDR3 protein: CASSQGPRETQYF
CDR3 DNA: TGTGCCAGTAGTCAGGGTCCAAGAGAGACCCAGTACTTC

V gene: TRBV6-5
D gene: NA
J gene: TRBJ1-3
clone size: NA
CDR3 protein: CASSFGGSGNTIYF
CDR3 DNA: TGTGCCAGCAGTTTCGGAGGGAGTGGAAACACCATATATTTT

V gene: TRBV5-1
D gene: NA
J gene: TRBJ1-1
clone size: NA
CDR3 protein: CASSLDPLEGDTEAFF
CDR3 DNA: TGCGCCAGCAGCTTGGATCCGTTGGAGGGTGACACTGAAGCTTTCTTT

V gene: TRBV5-1
D gene: TRBD2
J gene: TRBJ2-1
clone size: few
CDR3 protein: CASGQKAGKFNEQFF
CDR3 DNA: TGCGCCAGCGGGCAAAAAGCGGGAAAGTTCAATGAGCAGTTCTTC

V gene: TRBV7-2
D gene: NA
J gene: TRBJ1-2
clone size: NA
CDR3 protein: CASSLPRDIRFYTF
CDR3 DNA: TGTGCCAGCAGCTTGCCCCGGGACATACGATTCTACACCTTC

V gene: TRBV13
D gene: TRBD1
J gene: TRBJ1-2
clone size: NA
CDR3 protein: CASSFTPPLAGQNYGYTF
CDR3 DNA: TGTGCCAGCAGCTTCACACCCCCTCTGGCGGGACAGAACTATGGCTACACCTTC

V gene: TRBV20-1
D gene: NA
J gene: TRBJ2-7
clone size: NA
CDR3 protein: CSALQGYEQYF
CDR3 DNA: TGCAGTGCGCTGCAGGGCTACGAGCAGTACTTC

V gene: TRBV4-3
D gene: NA
J gene: TRBJ1-4
clone size: few
CDR3 protein: CASSQVRLTRHNEKLFF
CDR3 DNA: TGCGCCAGCAGCCAAGTCCGCTTAACTAGGCATAATGAAAAACTGTTTTTT

V gene: TRBV5-1
D gene: NA
J gene: TRBJ1-5
clone size: NA
CDR3 protein: CASSLGGASNQPQHF
CDR3 DNA: TGCGCCAGCAGCTTGGGGGGAGCGAGCAATCAGCCCCAGCATTTT

V gene: TRBV5-1
D gene: NA
J gene: TRBJ2-1
clone size: NA
CDR3 protein: CASSLANNEQFF
CDR3 DNA: TGCGCCAGCAGCTTGGCCAACAATGAGCAGTTCTTC

V gene: TRBV2
D gene: NA
J gene: TRBJ1-1
clone size: NA
CDR3 protein: CASSERGANTEAFF
CDR3 DNA: TGTGCCAGCAGTGAACGGGGGGCGAACACTGAAGCTTTCTTT

V gene: TRBV28
D gene: NA
J gene: TRBJ1-2
clone size: NA
CDR3 protein: CAISSGLLGYTF
CDR3 DNA: TGTGCCATCTCCTCAGGGCTATTAGGCTACACCTTC